The 5 T cell receptor beta chains below come from one sample, sequenced in a study of blood T cell repertoires in COVID-19. The data were produced by immunoSEQ multiplex PCR, yet TCRdb's version contains in-frame clones alone and is incomplete. The sample lists a few hundred thousand clones, about 90% seen once, with 1.2% in the top ten. Sequencing used PBMCs or T cells enriched from blood (not recorded which). All receptors derive from a man aged 25 to 40 who had recovered from COVID-19.

The rearrangement joins TRBV4-2 to TRBJ2-7; D is perhaps TRBD2 (5 bases). CDR3 size: 20 residues. Trimming took off 0 bases at V and 3 bases at J, with 27 bases between the two ends. Germline-derived CDR1 and CDR2 are LGHNA and YNFKEQ. CDR3 protein: CASSQESIARDPPRLYEQYF. CDR3 bases: TGTGCCAGCAGCCAAGAATCTATCGCGAGGGATCCACCCCGTCTCTACGAGCAGTACTTC.

The table lists this clone with a count of one. The gene calls are TRBV5-8 and TRBJ2-7, with D perhaps matching TRBD2 (5 bases). The CDR3 contains 14 residues. V gave up 3 bases and J gave up 3 bases, with 13 bases separating them. CDR1 and CDR2 from the germline V gene are SGHTS and YDEGEE. CDR3 residues: CASSSSRRGYEQYF. CDR3 nucleotide sequence: TGTGCCAGCAGCTCCTCACGACGGGGCTACGAGCAGTACTTC.

The J gene is TRBJ2-2, the V gene TRBV4-3; D may be TRBD1 (5 bases). The germline CDR1 and CDR2 sequences are LGHNA and YSLEER. Deletions cut 9 bases from V and 6 bases from J, with 20 bases between. There are 15 residues in the CDR3. The CDR3 is CASTETVGFAGELFF. CDR3 nucleotide sequence: TGCGCCAGTACCGAGACAGTTGGGTTCGCCGGGGAGCTGTTTTTT.

The chain is built from TRBV14 and TRBJ1-1, with D possibly matching TRBD1 (6 bases). Germline V lookup: CDR1 SGHDN, CDR2 FVKESK. The V and J ends lost 1 base and 6 bases respectively, with 18 bases between them. The CDR3 extends over 16 amino acids. CDR3 protein: CASSQATLGGRAEAFF. In nucleotides, the CDR3 is TGTGCCAGCAGCCAAGCCACCCTAGGGGGGAGGGCTGAAGCTTTCTTT.

This sequence joins TRBV5-6 and TRBJ1-4; 8 nucleotides align to TRBD1. CDR3 length equals 14 residues. Unmatched junction bases numbered 7, after V lost 5 bases and J lost 7 bases. CDR1 is SGHDT, CDR2 YYEEEE, per germline. CDR3 nucleotides: TGTGCCAGCAGTCAGGGGGCGCGGGTTGAAAAACTGTTTTTT. This translates into CASSQGARVEKLFF.